This T cell receptor beta chain is from a study of T cells after posttransplantation cyclophosphamide (dated by TCRdb to between 2015 and 2016). Broadly, across the study: Using TRB sequencing, the study followed how the T cell repertoire reconstituted after myeloablative bone marrow transplantation in which posttransplantation cyclophosphamide served as GVHD prophylaxis. Up to about 3 additional blood samples from 2 to 5.2 years after transplant were also TRB-sequenced in 3 patients, as was pretransplant blood from 4 patients. Samples from about 33 PTCy-treated patients and 16 related bone marrow donors of those patients were subjected to antigen receptor sequencing. Blood from every one of the 30 to 35 PTCy patients who had 1-year posttransplant specimens underwent TRB sequencing. Public TRB sequences were checked against a database of over 3,500 sequences associated with responses to pathogens, tumor antigens, self-antigens and alloantigens. TRA and TRB clonality were tightly correlated in 9 or 10 samples, so subsequent TCR analyses focused on TRB only. Study-level results and caveats: At 1-2 months, donor-recipient similarity was low but rose over the first year, and the later blood repertoires were often dominated by donor CD8+ memory clones. The TRB repertoires of T cells infiltrating skin or GI tract showed only limited overlap with the TRB repertoires of T cells in blood. Across roughly 45 patients, recipient CMV seropositivity and CMV reactivation were highly associated with TRB clonality; PTCy diversity was similar to CNI/methotrexate controls.

Relative to germline, V is 0 bases shorter and J is 4 bases shorter, with 12 bases between their ends. CDR1 and CDR2, per the germline V gene, are MNHEY and SVGAGI. There are 15 amino acids in the CDR3, from cysteine to phenylalanine inclusive. The CDR3 DNA has 45 bases and is translated from base 1. This clone was counted many times. Its antigen target is currently unknown. Base quality data are lacking; no much larger clone is found one base away. On the day of marrow donation, related bone marrow donors gave peripheral blood samples. Mononuclear cells from peripheral blood and bone marrow were separated by Ficoll-Hypaque density centrifugation and then cryopreserved. Genomic DNA was the input for TRB sequencing, which was run either with the immunoSEQ assay at survey resolution or with the hsTCRB kit. From the authors' description of their analysis: The immunoSEQ software handled initial read processing, and the LymphoSeq R package was used for repertoire analyses. For each TRB dataset, clonality was calculated as 1 minus normalized Shannon entropy, and the Gini coefficient was computed as well. To infer phenotypes in unsorted samples, TRB sequences from sorted subsets of the recipient or donor were mapped onto unsorted samples from the same recipient. Drawn from immuneACCESS, this table holds only the in-frame rearrangements with V and J called that TCRdb kept. Clones are partly lost; checked studies trace under half to an unresolved V gene and leave the rest unexplained. For V, J and clone size, that table is used; D and trimming come from the DNA. In this sample, 40,000 to 55,000 clones appear, none counted once only. The ten largest clones represent about 2.3% of the sample.

What was sequenced was PBMCs. The sequence joins TRBV6-5 to TRBJ1-2, with a weak D call of TRBD1 (6 bases match). The clonotype was recovered from a man between 40 and 49 years old in good health, CMV-negative, and a related stem cell transplant donor. The CDR3 reads CASSYSTRGSYGYTF. The nucleotide sequence is TGTGCCAGCAGTTACTCGACCAGGGGAAGCTATGGCTACACCTTC.